This is a list of T cell receptor beta chains from one sample in a study of OX40 agonist ivuxolimab in advanced cancers. TCRdb's copy holds only in-frame clones and misses some; the assay was immunoSEQ multiplex PCR. Altogether roughly 46,000 clones are present, about 90% being singletons, with the ten largest covering roughly 54%. This sample comprised CD4+ or CD8+ T cells sorted from blood, obtained in a trial of the OX40 agonist ivuxolimab. The receptors here all came from an adult with an advanced solid tumor such as melanoma, head and neck, liver or kidney cancer. CDR3s include the opening cysteine and the closing phenylalanine or tryptophan. D genes are given only for firm matches. Clone sizes are given selectively: once, few, many, or a class where the clone is expanded.

J gene	clone size	V gene	D gene	CDR3 DNA	CDR3 protein
TRBJ1-6	NA	TRBV19	NA	TGTGCCAGTAGTATAGGGGGGGCTAATTCACCCCTCCACTTT	CASSIGGANSPLHF
TRBJ1-2	NA	TRBV6-6	NA	TGTGCCAGCAGTCAGGGGAGGGGAAACTATGGCTACACCTTC	CASSQGRGNYGYTF
TRBJ1-6	NA	TRBV6-5	NA	TGTGCCAGCAGTTACTCCGACGGGGACGGTTCACCCCTCCACTTT	CASSYSDGDGSPLHF
TRBJ2-7	NA	TRBV5-1	NA	TGCGCCAGCAGCTTGAGTGCCGGTCTTTTGTACGAGCAGTACTTC	CASSLSAGLLYEQYF
TRBJ1-5	NA	TRBV4-1	NA	TGCGCCAGCAGCCAAGAGGCGGGTCTGGGGAGTTATGGCAATCAGCCCCAGCATTTT	CASSQEAGLGSYGNQPQHF
TRBJ2-5	NA	TRBV28	NA	TGTGCCAGCAGTTTACGGGAGACCCAGTACTTC	CASSLRETQYF
TRBJ1-6	NA	TRBV10-2	TRBD1	TGTGCCAGCAGTTTAGGACAGGATTATAATTCACCCCTCCACTTT	CASSLGQDYNSPLHF
TRBJ2-7	once	TRBV23-1	NA	TGCGCCAGCAGTCAAACTCATGCAGTGGGGCAGTACTTC	CASSQTHAVGQYF
TRBJ1-2	NA	TRBV5-1	NA	TGCGCCAGCAGGCTACCCGGGGCAGGGGATGGCTACACCTTC	CASRLPGAGDGYTF
TRBJ2-7	NA	TRBV4-3	TRBD2	TGCGCCAGCAGCCAGGCGCCCGGAGGACTAGCGGGGACCTACGAGCAGTACTTC	CASSQAPGGLAGTYEQYF
TRBJ2-3	once	TRBV7-6	NA	TGTGCCAGCAGCCCCAACTTAGCGGAACCCACAGATACGCAGTATTTT	CASSPNLAEPTDTQYF
TRBJ1-1	NA	TRBV11-2	TRBD1	TGTGCCAGCAGCCCGGACAGGGAGGCCACTGAAGCTTTCTTT	CASSPDREATEAFF
TRBJ2-7	NA	TRBV4-1	NA	TGCGCCAGCAGCTTTCGATACGCCCACGAGCAGTACTTC	CASSFRYAHEQYF
TRBJ2-1	NA	TRBV11-2	NA	TGTGCCAGCAGCTTAGACCCTCGGGGGGCACTAGTCAATGAGCAGTTCTTC	CASSLDPRGALVNEQFF
TRBJ2-2	NA	TRBV6-1	TRBD2	TGTGCCAGCAGTGAAGCCGTACTAGCGGGAGACACCGGGGAGCTGTTTTTT	CASSEAVLAGDTGELFF
TRBJ2-6	once	TRBV7-9	NA	TGTGCCAGCAGCGCCGAGGGATCTGGGGCCAACGTCCTGACTTTC	CASSAEGSGANVLTF
TRBJ1-4	NA	TRBV2	NA	TGTGCCAGCATAAACGGTTATAATGAAAAACTGTTTTTT	CASINGYNEKLFF
TRBJ1-1	NA	TRBV5-1	TRBD1	TGCGCCAGCAGCTTGGGGACAGGGAACACTGAAGCTTTCTTT	CASSLGTGNTEAFF
TRBJ2-2	NA	TRBV4-3	NA	TGCGCCAGCAGCCAAGAATATAGGTACACCGGGGAGCTGTTTTTT	CASSQEYRYTGELFF
TRBJ2-7	NA	TRBV28	NA	TGTGCCAGCAGTCCCATTCACTCCTACGAGCAGTACTTC	CASSPIHSYEQYF
TRBJ2-7	NA	TRBV7-3	TRBD1	TGTGCCAGCAGCCCCTCACAGGGGGCTTACGAGCAGTACTTC	CASSPSQGAYEQYF
TRBJ2-2	NA	TRBV6-5	TRBD1	TGTGCCAGCAGTCCCGGGACAGGTGCTACCGGGGAGCTGTTTTTT	CASSPGTGATGELFF
TRBJ2-1	NA	TRBV13	NA	TGTGCCAGCAACTTCAGGGGTTACAATGAGCAGTTCTTC	CASNFRGYNEQFF
TRBJ2-1	NA	TRBV18	TRBD1	TGTGCCAGCTCAACCGGGACAGGGGCCTGGGATGAGCAGTTCTTC	CASSTGTGAWDEQFF
TRBJ2-7	NA	TRBV27	NA	TGTGCCAGCAGTGGGGACACCACATCCTACGAGCAGTACTTC	CASSGDTTSYEQYF
TRBJ2-7	NA	TRBV11-2	TRBD2	TGTGCCAGCAAAGCGGGAGCTTTGGGAGAGCAGTACTTC	CASKAGALGEQYF
TRBJ1-6	once	TRBV11-3	NA	TGTGCCAGCAGCTTAATCGGCAGGTCACCCCTCCACTTT	CASSLIGRSPLHF
TRBJ2-7	NA	TRBV27	TRBD1	TGTGCCAGCAGTTTTAGTCACCGACGGACAGGGGCGCGCGAGCAGTACTTC	CASSFSHRRTGAREQYF
TRBJ2-7	NA	TRBV14	NA	TGTGCCAGCAGCCAAGATGACAGCCAGCACTACGAGCAGTACTTC	CASSQDDSQHYEQYF
TRBJ2-1	NA	TRBV27	NA	TGTGCCAGCAGACGGCCCGTGGGTGATGAGCAGTTCTTC	CASRRPVGDEQFF
TRBJ2-5	NA	TRBV5-6	NA	TGTGCCAGCAGCTTTAGCACGGTTATCGCCGGGGAGACCCAGTACTTC	CASSFSTVIAGETQYF
TRBJ2-5	NA	TRBV29-1	NA	TGCAGCTCGAGTCAGGAAGAGACCCAGTACTTC	CSSSQEETQYF
TRBJ1-1	NA	TRBV6-5	NA	TGTGCCAGCATGAGCCGGGAGAGTTGGACTGAAGCTTTCTTT	CASMSRESWTEAFF
TRBJ1-2	NA	TRBV11-2	TRBD1	TGTGCCAGCAGCTTAGCCCTGGGACAGGTCGGTCGGTATGGCTACACCTTC	CASSLALGQVGRYGYTF
TRBJ2-1	NA	TRBV27	NA	TGTGCCAGCAGTCCCCCTGGGTCCTACAATGAGCAGTTCTTC	CASSPPGSYNEQFF
TRBJ2-7	NA	TRBV5-1	TRBD1	TGCGCCAGCAGCTTGCAGGGACAGGGGGTCTACGAGCAGTACTTC	CASSLQGQGVYEQYF
TRBJ1-2	NA	TRBV5-4	TRBD1	TGTGCCAGCAGCTTGGATACAGGGGCCTATGGCTACACCTTC	CASSLDTGAYGYTF
TRBJ2-7	NA	TRBV6-1	TRBD1	TGTGCCAGCAGGGGGACAGGGGAGGGGTACGAGCAGTACTTC	CASRGTGEGYEQYF
TRBJ1-4	NA	TRBV6-1	NA	TGTGCCAGCAGTGGGCTAGGCAATCCTAATGAAAAACTGTTTTTT	CASSGLGNPNEKLFF
TRBJ1-2	NA	TRBV4-2	TRBD1	TGTGCCAGCAGCCAGGGCCAGGGGGAAGGCTACACCTTC	CASSQGQGEGYTF
TRBJ2-7	NA	TRBV11-3	NA	TGTGCCAGCAGCTTAGGGTTGGGATACGAGCAGTACTTC	CASSLGLGYEQYF
TRBJ1-5	NA	TRBV7-2	TRBD1	TGTGCCAGCAGCTTAGTGGGGGGACAGGACAATCAGCCCCAGCATTTT	CASSLVGGQDNQPQHF
TRBJ2-2	NA	TRBV5-5	TRBD1	TGTGCCAGCAGCCCTAGGACAGGTTTAGGCGGGGAGCTGTTTTTT	CASSPRTGLGGELFF
TRBJ2-7	NA	TRBV10-3	NA	TGTGCCATCAGTGACCTCGGGCCGGTCTACGAGCAGTACTTC	CAISDLGPVYEQYF
TRBJ2-7	NA	TRBV2	NA	TGTGCCAGCAGTGAAGGGGCTAGCTCCTACGAGCAGTACTTC	CASSEGASSYEQYF
TRBJ1-4	NA	TRBV2	NA	TGTGCCAGCAGTGCATTGGGGGGGACTAATGAAAAACTGTTTTTT	CASSALGGTNEKLFF
TRBJ1-1	NA	TRBV4-3	NA	TGCGCCAGCAGCCAAGCGCGACAGGTGAACACTGAAGCTTTCTTT	CASSQARQVNTEAFF
TRBJ2-3	NA	TRBV9	TRBD1	TGTGCCAGCAGCGCAGAGGGGGCCGGAGATACGCAGTATTTT	CASSAEGAGDTQYF
TRBJ2-3	few	TRBV28	NA	TGTGCCAGCATGGCCCCTGACAGGCTCACAGATACGCAGTATTTT	CASMAPDRLTDTQYF
TRBJ2-7	once	TRBV27	TRBD2	TGTGCCAGCAGCTTACTAGCGGGGGGGAGCTCCTACGAGCAGTACTTC	CASSLLAGGSSYEQYF
TRBJ1-2	NA	TRBV5-6	NA	TGTGCCAGCAGCTATCATACCACGGGGGGTTTGTTCTCTAACTATGGCTACACCTTC	CASSYHTTGGLFSNYGYTF
TRBJ1-4	NA	TRBV6-1	TRBD1	TGTGCCACACAGCCGACAGGGGCCGCTAATGAAAAACTGTTTTTT	CATQPTGAANEKLFF
TRBJ2-3	NA	TRBV30	NA	TGTGCCTGGATTCCAGGCACAGATACGCAGTATTTT	CAWIPGTDTQYF
TRBJ2-7	NA	TRBV28	NA	TGTGCCAGCCTAAGTAGGGCGGGGGCAAGTGGTGAGCAGTACTTC	CASLSRAGASGEQYF